The rows below give T cell receptor beta chains drawn from one sample of a study of T-cell memory formation after mild COVID-19. Each CDR3 protein gets one entry after TCRdb re-called the 5' RACE reads with MiXCR. The sample includes about 29,000 distinct CDR3 sequences, 9% to 15% of them seen just once. The source material was PBMCs or a T cell subset sorted from them (not recorded which). Every receptor here comes from an adult woman who had mild COVID-19 (a few samples of this study predate the infection). Cell type and time point are not known. Both conserved end residues are part of each CDR3. The D gene is left open where the match is weak. Clone size is shown for a subset of rows, as once, few, many or a class of expanded clone.

>TRBD1|many|TRBJ1-2|TRBV7-2
TGTGCCAGCAGCAGCGACAGGGCTAACTATGGCTACACCTTC
CASSSDRANYGYTF
>NA|many|TRBJ2-5|TRBV6-5
TGTGCCAGCAGTCGTAAGAGGGGGACCCAGTACTTC
CASSRKRGTQYF
>TRBD1|many|TRBJ1-1|TRBV12-3/TRBV12-4
TGTGCCAGCACCACCATTACAGGGGGCCTGAAGATTGTGAACACTGAAGCTTTCTTT
CASTTITGGLKIVNTEAFF
>TRBD2|NA|TRBJ2-2|TRBV6-2/TRBV6-3
TGTGCCAGCAGTTACGGAGGTAGCGGGAGGGCCTCCGGGGAGCTGTTTTTT
CASSYGGSGRASGELFF
>NA|NA|TRBJ2-6|TRBV4-3
TGCGCCAGCAGCCAAGATCAGAAGGGACCCTCTGGGGCCAACGTCCTGACTTTC
CASSQDQKGPSGANVLTF
>TRBD1|NA|TRBJ1-1|TRBV27
TGTGCCAGCAGTTTACGGGACAGGTCTAACACTGAAGCTTTCTTT
CASSLRDRSNTEAFF
>TRBD2|medium-sized|TRBJ2-1|TRBV20-1
TGCAGTGCTAGATCGGGAGGGGACGTTGAGCAGTTCTTC
CSARSGGDVEQFF
>NA|NA|TRBJ2-5|TRBV7-7
TGTGCTAGCAGCATCACACAGGGAGTTGGCCAAGAGACCCAGTACTTC
CASSITQGVGQETQYF
>TRBD1|many|TRBJ1-2|TRBV20-1
TGCAGTGCTACGTCTAAAGGGACAGTTTTCGGTGGCTACACCTTC
CSATSKGTVFGGYTF
>TRBD2|many|TRBJ2-2|TRBV25-1
TGTGCCAGCAGTGACCGGGTACTAGCGGGAGGAACCAACACCGGGGAGCTGTTTTTT
CASSDRVLAGGTNTGELFF
>NA|many|TRBJ2-1|TRBV24-1
TGTGCCACCAGTGACCCCGACAGGGAGGCGAGTGAGCAGTTCTTC
CATSDPDREASEQFF
>NA|many|TRBJ2-1|TRBV27
TGTGCCAGCACCGTGTCTCTCAGCTCCTACAATGAGCAGTTCTTC
CASTVSLSSYNEQFF
>TRBD1|NA|TRBJ2-7|TRBV20-1
TGCAGTGGTCGGGCTCCGGGACAGCTGCTCGAGCAGTACTTC
CSGRAPGQLLEQYF
>NA|NA|TRBJ1-2|TRBV7-2
TGTGCCAGCAGCTTAGAAGACGTGATGTATGGCTACACCTTC
CASSLEDVMYGYTF
>TRBD1|many|TRBJ2-3|TRBV9
TGTGCCAGCAGCTCCCATTGGGGACAGGGGCCCACAGATACGCAGTATTTT
CASSSHWGQGPTDTQYF
>TRBD1|many|TRBJ2-1|TRBV20-1
TGCAGTGCTAGGTACAGGGGGCGCAGCGATGAGCAGTTCTTC
CSARYRGRSDEQFF
>TRBD2|NA|TRBJ2-1|TRBV3-1
TGTGCCAGCAGCCAAGTAGGCGGGAGGTCTGCCCGTGAGCAGTTCTTC
CASSQVGGRSAREQFF
>TRBD1|medium-sized|TRBJ2-2|TRBV6-2/TRBV6-3
TGTGCCAGCAGTTACCCGACAGGGGGATCGACCGGGGAGCTGTTTTTT
CASSYPTGGSTGELFF
>TRBD2|many|TRBJ2-1|TRBV4-1
TGCGCCAGCAGCCAAGCCCTTAGCGGGTCTTCCTACAATGAGCAGTTCTTC
CASSQALSGSSYNEQFF
>NA|medium-sized|TRBJ2-5|TRBV12-3/TRBV12-4
TGTGCCAGCACCGTCTCAGGGGCGGCAGGGATGTACTTC
CASTVSGAAGMYF
>TRBD2|many|TRBJ2-3|TRBV3-1
TGTGCCAGCAGCCTCGGACTAGCAGTCTATACGCAGTATTTT
CASSLGLAVYTQYF
>NA|many|TRBJ2-7|TRBV6-6
TGTGCCAGCAGTTACTCGATTGTTGGCGGGGCCTACGAGCAGTACTTC
CASSYSIVGGAYEQYF